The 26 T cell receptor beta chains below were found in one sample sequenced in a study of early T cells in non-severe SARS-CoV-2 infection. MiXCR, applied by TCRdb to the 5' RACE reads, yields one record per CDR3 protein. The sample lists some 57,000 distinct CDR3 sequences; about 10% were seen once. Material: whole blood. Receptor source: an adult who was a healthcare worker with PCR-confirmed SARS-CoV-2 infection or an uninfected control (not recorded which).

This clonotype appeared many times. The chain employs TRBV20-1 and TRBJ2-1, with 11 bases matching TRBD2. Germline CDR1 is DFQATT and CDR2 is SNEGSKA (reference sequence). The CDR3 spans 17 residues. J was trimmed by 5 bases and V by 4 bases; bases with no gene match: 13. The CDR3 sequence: CSATGTSGSVAHNEQFF. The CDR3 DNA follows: TGCAGTGCTACCGGGACTAGCGGTTCGGTGGCCCACAATGAGCAGTTCTTC.

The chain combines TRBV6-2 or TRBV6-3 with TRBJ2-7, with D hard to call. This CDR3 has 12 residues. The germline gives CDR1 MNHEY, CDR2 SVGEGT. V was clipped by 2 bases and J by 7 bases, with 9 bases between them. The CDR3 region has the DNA TGTGCCAGCAGTTACCTCCGCCTAGAGCAGTACTTC. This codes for CASSYLRLEQYF.

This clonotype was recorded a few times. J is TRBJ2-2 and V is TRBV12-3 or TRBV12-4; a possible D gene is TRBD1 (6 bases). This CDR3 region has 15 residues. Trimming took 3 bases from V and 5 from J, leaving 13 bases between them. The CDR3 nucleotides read TGTGCCAGCAGTTTCGCTGGGGGCAGTACCGGGGAGCTGTTTTTT. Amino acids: CASSFAGGSTGELFF.

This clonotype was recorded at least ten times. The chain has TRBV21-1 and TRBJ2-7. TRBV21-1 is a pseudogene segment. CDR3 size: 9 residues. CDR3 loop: CAATYEQYF. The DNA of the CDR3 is TGTGCCGCGACCTACGAGCAGTACTTC.

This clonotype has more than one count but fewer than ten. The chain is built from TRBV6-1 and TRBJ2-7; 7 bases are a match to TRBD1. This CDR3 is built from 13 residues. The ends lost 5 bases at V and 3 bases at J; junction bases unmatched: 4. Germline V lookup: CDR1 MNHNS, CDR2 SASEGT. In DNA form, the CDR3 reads TGTGCCAGCAGTAGGGGACAGAACTACGAGCAGTACTTC. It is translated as CASSRGQNYEQYF.

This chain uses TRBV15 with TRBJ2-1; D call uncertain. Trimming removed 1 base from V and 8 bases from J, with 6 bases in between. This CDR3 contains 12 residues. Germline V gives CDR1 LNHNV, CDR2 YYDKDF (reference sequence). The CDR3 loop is CATSRVWDEQFF. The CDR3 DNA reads TGTGCCACCAGCAGAGTCTGGGATGAGCAGTTCTTC.

Here the CDR3 reads CASSQGAPGGGLASDTQYF. In DNA, the CDR3 is TGCGCCAGCAGCCAAGGGGCCCCAGGGGGCGGACTAGCCTCAGATACGCAGTATTTT. V usage is TRBV4-3 and J usage is TRBJ2-3; D may correspond to TRBD1 or TRBD2 (8 bases each). CDR1 is LGHNA, CDR2 YSLEER, per germline. The CDR3 spans 19 residues. The ends were cut back, 1 base at V and 4 bases at J, with 24 bases in the middle.

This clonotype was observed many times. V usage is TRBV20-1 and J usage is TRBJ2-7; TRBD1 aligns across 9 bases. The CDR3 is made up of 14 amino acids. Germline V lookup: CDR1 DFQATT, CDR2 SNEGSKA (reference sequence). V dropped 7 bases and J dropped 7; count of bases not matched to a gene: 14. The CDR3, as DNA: TGCAGTGGTGTGGGACAGGGCATGGTGAGGGAGCAGTACTTC. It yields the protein CSGVGQGMVREQYF.

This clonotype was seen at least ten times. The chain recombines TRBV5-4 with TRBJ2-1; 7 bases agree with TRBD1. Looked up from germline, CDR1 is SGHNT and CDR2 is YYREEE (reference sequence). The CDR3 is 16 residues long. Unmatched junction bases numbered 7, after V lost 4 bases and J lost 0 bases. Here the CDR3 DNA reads TGTGCCAGCAGCCTACGGACAGGACGCTCCTACAATGAGCAGTTCTTC. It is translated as CASSLRTGRSYNEQFF.

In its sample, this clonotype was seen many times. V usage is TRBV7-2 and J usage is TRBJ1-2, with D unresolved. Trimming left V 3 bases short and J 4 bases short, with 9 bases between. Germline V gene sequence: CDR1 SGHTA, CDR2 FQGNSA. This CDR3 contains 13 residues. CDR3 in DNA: TGTGCCAGCAGCTTCGGCTCGTCCTATGGCTACACCTTC. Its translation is CASSFGSSYGYTF.

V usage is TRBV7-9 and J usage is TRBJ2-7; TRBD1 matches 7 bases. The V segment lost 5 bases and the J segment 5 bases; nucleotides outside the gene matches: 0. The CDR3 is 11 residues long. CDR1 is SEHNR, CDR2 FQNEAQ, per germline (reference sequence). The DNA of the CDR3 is TGTGCCAGCAGCCAGGGGGACGAGCAGTACTTC. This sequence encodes CASSQGDEQYF.

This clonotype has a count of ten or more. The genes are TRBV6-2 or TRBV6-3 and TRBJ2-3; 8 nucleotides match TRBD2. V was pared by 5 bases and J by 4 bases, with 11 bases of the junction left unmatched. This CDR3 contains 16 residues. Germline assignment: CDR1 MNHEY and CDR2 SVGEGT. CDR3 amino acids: CASSATGTRGSDTQYF. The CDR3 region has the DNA TGTGCCAGCAGTGCAACCGGGACTAGAGGGTCAGATACGCAGTATTTT.

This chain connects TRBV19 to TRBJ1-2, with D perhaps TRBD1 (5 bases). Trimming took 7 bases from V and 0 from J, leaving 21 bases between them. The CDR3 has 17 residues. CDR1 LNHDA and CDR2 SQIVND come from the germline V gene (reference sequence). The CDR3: CASMGSGQAKTNYGYTF. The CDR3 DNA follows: TGTGCCAGTATGGGGTCGGGGCAGGCGAAAACTAACTATGGCTACACCTTC.

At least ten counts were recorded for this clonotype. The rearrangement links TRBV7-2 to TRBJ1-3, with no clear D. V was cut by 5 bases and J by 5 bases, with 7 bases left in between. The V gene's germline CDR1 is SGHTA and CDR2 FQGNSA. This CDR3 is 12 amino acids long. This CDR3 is CASSEERNTIYF. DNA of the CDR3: TGTGCCAGCAGCGAAGAGCGAAACACCATATATTTT.

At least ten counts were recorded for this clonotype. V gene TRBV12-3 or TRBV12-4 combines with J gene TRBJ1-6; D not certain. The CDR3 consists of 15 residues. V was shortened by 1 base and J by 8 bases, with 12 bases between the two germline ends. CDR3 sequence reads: CASSLGGLLYSPLHF. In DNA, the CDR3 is TGTGCCAGCAGTTTAGGGGGTCTGCTCTATTCACCCCTCCACTTT.

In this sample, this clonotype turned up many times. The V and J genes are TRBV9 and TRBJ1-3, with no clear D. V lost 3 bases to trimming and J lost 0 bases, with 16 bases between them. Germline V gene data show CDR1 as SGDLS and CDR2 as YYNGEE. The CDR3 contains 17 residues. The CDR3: CASSAHTDVASGNTIYF. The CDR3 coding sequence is TGTGCCAGCAGCGCCCACACGGACGTGGCCTCTGGAAACACCATATATTTT.

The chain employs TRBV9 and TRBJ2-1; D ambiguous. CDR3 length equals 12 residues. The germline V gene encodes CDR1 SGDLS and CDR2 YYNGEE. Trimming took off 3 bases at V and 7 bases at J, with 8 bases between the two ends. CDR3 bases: TGTGCCAGCAGCGGCCTGGGGAATGAGCAGTTCTTC. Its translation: CASSGLGNEQFF.

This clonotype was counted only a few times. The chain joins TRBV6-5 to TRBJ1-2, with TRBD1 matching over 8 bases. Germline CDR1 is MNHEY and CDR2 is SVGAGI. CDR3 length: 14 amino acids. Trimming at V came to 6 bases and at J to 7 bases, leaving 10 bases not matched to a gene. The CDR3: CASSPATGAVGYTF. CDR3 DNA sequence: TGTGCCAGCAGCCCAGCGACAGGGGCGGTTGGCTACACCTTC.

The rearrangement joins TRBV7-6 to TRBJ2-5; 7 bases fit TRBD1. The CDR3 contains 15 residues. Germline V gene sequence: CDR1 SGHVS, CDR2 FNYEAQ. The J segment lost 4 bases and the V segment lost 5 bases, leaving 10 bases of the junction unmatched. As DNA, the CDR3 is TGTGCCAGCAGCCGATGGACAGGATCAAGAGAGACCCAGTACTTC. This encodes CASSRWTGSRETQYF.

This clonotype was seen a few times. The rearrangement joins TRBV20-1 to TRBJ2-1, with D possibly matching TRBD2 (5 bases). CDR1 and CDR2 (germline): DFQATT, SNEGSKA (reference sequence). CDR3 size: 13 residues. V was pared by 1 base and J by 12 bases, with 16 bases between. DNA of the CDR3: TGCAGTGCTAGAGCGCGGGCCGGGCTATGGCAGTTCTTC. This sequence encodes CSARARAGLWQFF.

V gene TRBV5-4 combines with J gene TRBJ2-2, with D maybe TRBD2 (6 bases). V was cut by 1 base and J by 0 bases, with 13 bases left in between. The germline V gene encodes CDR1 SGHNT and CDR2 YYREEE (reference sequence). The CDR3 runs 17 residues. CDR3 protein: CASSLWRAGTNTGELFF. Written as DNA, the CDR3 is TGTGCCAGCAGCTTGTGGCGGGCGGGGACGAACACCGGGGAGCTGTTTTTT.

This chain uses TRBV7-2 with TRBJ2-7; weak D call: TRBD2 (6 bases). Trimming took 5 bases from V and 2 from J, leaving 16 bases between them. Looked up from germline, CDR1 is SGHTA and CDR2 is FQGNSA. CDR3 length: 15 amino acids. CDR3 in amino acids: CASSPKRAGTYEQYF. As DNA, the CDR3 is TGTGCCAGCAGCCCAAAGAGGGCGGGGACCTACGAGCAGTACTTC. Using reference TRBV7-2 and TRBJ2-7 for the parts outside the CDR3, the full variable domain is GAGVSQSPSNKVTEKGKDVELRCDPISGHTALYWYRQSLGQGLEFLIYFQGNSAPDKSGLPSDRFSAERTGGSVSTLTIQRTQQEDSAVYLCASSPKRAGTYEQYFGPGTRLTVT.

The CDR3 spells CASSFRGGDEQYF. In nucleotides, the CDR3 is TGTGCCAGCAGTTTCAGGGGAGGGGACGAGCAGTACTTC. This chain joins TRBV12-3 or TRBV12-4 and TRBJ2-7; perhaps TRBD2 as D (7 bases). The V and J ends lost 3 bases and 5 bases respectively, with 11 bases between them. The CDR3 covers 13 residues.

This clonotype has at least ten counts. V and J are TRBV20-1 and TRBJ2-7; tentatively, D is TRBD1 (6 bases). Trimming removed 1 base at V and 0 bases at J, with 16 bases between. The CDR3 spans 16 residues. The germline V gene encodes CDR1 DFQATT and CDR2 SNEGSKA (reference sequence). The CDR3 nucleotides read TGCAGTGCTAGAGCGGGCACGGACAGCAGCTCCTACGAGCAGTACTTC. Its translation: CSARAGTDSSSYEQYF.

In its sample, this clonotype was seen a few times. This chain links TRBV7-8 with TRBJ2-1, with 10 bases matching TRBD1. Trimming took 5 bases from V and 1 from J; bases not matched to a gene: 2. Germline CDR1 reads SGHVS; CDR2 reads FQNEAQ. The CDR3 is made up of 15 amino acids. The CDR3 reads CASSPDRGSYNEQFF. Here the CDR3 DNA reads TGTGCCAGCAGCCCGGACAGGGGGTCCTACAATGAGCAGTTCTTC.

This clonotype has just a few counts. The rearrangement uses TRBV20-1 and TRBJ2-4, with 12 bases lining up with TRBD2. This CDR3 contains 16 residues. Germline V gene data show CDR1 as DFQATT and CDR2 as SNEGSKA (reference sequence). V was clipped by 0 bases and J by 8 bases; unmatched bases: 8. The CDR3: CSARDPSGGASYIQYF. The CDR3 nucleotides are TGCAGTGCTAGAGACCCTAGCGGGGGGGCCAGTTACATTCAGTACTTC.